These 14 T cell receptor beta chains came from one sample sequenced in a study of PD-1 blockade in classical Hodgkin lymphoma. Sequencing used immunoSEQ multiplex PCR; TCRdb keeps in-frame clones, though not all of them. The sample has 35,000 to 40,000 clones; about 86% are singletons. Every patient had relapsed following autologous stem cell transplantation, and cohorts differed in brentuximab vedotin exposure. The sample was peripheral blood mononuclear cells (PBMCs), taken before the second cycle of nivolumab. The receptors were gathered from a human donor with classical Hodgkin lymphoma.

Only a few counts were recorded for this clone. This rearrangement joins TRBV11-1 to TRBJ1-3; D unresolved. Germline CDR1 and CDR2: SGHAT and FQDESV (reference sequence). The CDR3 contains 14 residues. Trimming cost V 0 bases and J 2 bases, with 5 bases left between them. CDR3 amino acids: CASSLAGPGNTIYF. CDR3 nucleotides: TGTGCCAGCAGCTTAGCCGGGCCTGGAAACACCATATATTTT.

This chain links TRBV9 with TRBJ1-2, with D unresolved. V dropped 0 bases and J dropped 8 bases, with 23 bases sitting between them. The germline gives CDR1 SGDLS, CDR2 YYNGEE. This CDR3 spans 17 amino acids. As DNA, the CDR3 is TGTGCCAGCAGCGTAGAAAGTGTTCGAGGGCAGTTTAACGGCTACACCTTC. Translating gives CASSVESVRGQFNGYTF.

V gene TRBV5-6 combines with J gene TRBJ1-3; D is ambiguous. Trimming took off 0 bases at V and 3 bases at J, with 4 bases between the two ends. CDR1 SGHDT and CDR2 YYEEEE come from the germline V gene. The CDR3 runs 13 residues. CDR3 sequence: CASSLGLGNTIYF. The CDR3 nucleotides read TGTGCCAGCAGCTTGGGACTTGGAAACACCATATATTTT.

This clone was observed a handful of times. The rearrangement joins TRBV9 to TRBJ1-3; no clear D gene. CDR1 and CDR2 (germline): SGDLS, YYNGEE. The CDR3 sequence is 13 residues long. V lost 5 bases, J lost 2 bases, and 8 bases lay in between. CDR3 coding DNA: TGTGCCAGCAGTGGAGGGACTGGAAACACCATATATTTT. Translated, it gives CASSGGTGNTIYF.

The chain couples TRBV27 to TRBJ2-7; D is possibly TRBD1 or TRBD2 (6 bases each). Germline CDR1 MNHEY, CDR2 SMNVEV (reference sequence). V shed 0 bases and J shed 2 bases, with 11 bases lying between them. This CDR3 comprises 15 residues. The CDR3 reads CASSLSERGPYEQYF. Written as DNA, the CDR3 is TGTGCCAGCAGTTTATCCGAACGGGGGCCCTACGAGCAGTACTTC.

J is TRBJ2-5 and V is TRBV29-1, with 10 bases lining up with TRBD1. The CDR3 runs 14 residues. Germline V lookup: CDR1 SQVTM, CDR2 ANQGSEA. The V gene end was trimmed by 4 bases and the J gene end by 5 bases; junction bases not matched to a gene: 7. The CDR3 DNA is TGCAGCGTTGGTGGACAGGGGGTCTTGGAGACCCAGTACTTC. Protein sequence: CSVGGQGVLETQYF.

The chain employs TRBV15 and TRBJ2-7; unclear D gene. CDR1 is LNHNV and CDR2 is YYDKDF in the germline V gene (reference sequence). Trimming shortened V by 0 bases and J by 2 bases, and 5 bases separated the two germline ends. CDR3 length equals 13 residues. The CDR3: CATSRDEAYEQYF. The CDR3 DNA reads TGTGCCACCAGCAGAGACGAAGCCTACGAGCAGTACTTC.

The chain links TRBV18 to TRBJ1-4, with D uncertain. Trimming shortened V by 4 bases and J by 3 bases, and 15 bases separated the two germline ends. CDR3 size: 16 residues. Germline V CDR1 and CDR2: KGHSH, LQKENI. The CDR3 DNA follows: TGTGCCAGCTCACACCTCCCGGGAGCTTCTAATGAAAAACTGTTTTTT. This gives the protein CASSHLPGASNEKLFF.

The chain is built from TRBV7-2 and TRBJ2-3; TRBD2 matches 7 bases. The CDR3 is 17 amino acids. Germline values: CDR1 SGHTA, CDR2 FQGNSA. With 5 bases clipped from V and 2 bases from J, the junction kept 13 bases outside the gene matches. CDR3 sequence (DNA): TGTGCCAGCAGCCGCTCTACCAGCGGGGTTAACACAGATACGCAGTATTTT. Translated: CASSRSTSGVNTDTQYF.

The sample holds one count of this clone. The chain couples TRBV12-5 to TRBJ2-2; no clear D gene. Looked up from germline, CDR1 is LGHNT and CDR2 is FRNRAP. Deletions cut 6 bases from V and 4 bases from J, with 12 bases between. The CDR3 covers 14 residues. The CDR3 spells CASGSTGVTGELFF. CDR3 sequence (DNA): TGTGCTAGTGGATCCACCGGAGTCACCGGGGAGCTGTTTTTT.

The rearrangement joins TRBV6-5 to TRBJ1-5; D uncertain. The germline V gene has CDR1 MNHEY and CDR2 SVGAGI. The CDR3 loop spans 14 amino acids. Trimming cost V 2 bases and J 0 bases, with 5 bases left between them. The CDR3 region is CASSYISSNQPQHF. As DNA, the CDR3 is TGTGCCAGCAGTTACATCAGTAGCAATCAGCCCCAGCATTTT.

V and J are TRBV10-3 and TRBJ1-5; 8 nucleotides align to TRBD1. The CDR3 consists of 15 residues. Germline CDR1 is ENHRY and CDR2 is SYGVKD. V lost 0 bases, J lost 5 bases, and 3 bases stayed unmatched. In DNA, the CDR3 is TGTGCCATCAGTGAGTCGAGGGACAGGTATCAGCCCCAGCATTTT. Residues: CAISESRDRYQPQHF.

CDR3 sequence (DNA): TGTGCCAGCAGCTTCAAGGGGGCAGGTGAAAAACTGTTTTTT. It specifies CASSFKGAGEKLFF. The chain uses TRBV11-2 and TRBJ1-4; TRBD1 matches 7 bases. The CDR3 is 14 residues long. Germline CDR1 is SGHAT and CDR2 is FQNNGV. V gave up 3 bases and J gave up 7 bases; unmatched junction bases: 5.

The chain employs TRBV10-3 and TRBJ2-5; 9 nucleotides line up with TRBD1. The CDR3 contains 14 residues. CDR1 and CDR2 (germline): ENHRY, SYGVKD. Trimming cost V 6 bases and J 4 bases; bases outside gene matches: 6. CDR3 DNA: TGTGCCATCAGCCGGGACAGGGAAGGAGAGACCCAGTACTTC. Amino acids: CAISRDREGETQYF.